These 5 T cell receptor beta chains were all obtained from the same sample, sequenced in a study of siplizumab effects on memory and regulatory T cells. Sequencing was performed with immunoSEQ multiplex PCR; in TCRdb, only in-frame clones are kept and a portion is missing. Here the sample spans roughly 100,000 clones, approximately 94% being singletons. The specimen was CD4+ T cells sorted from blood. These receptor sequences come from a human donor in good health.

This rearrangement joins TRBV19 to TRBJ1-3; D unclear. The CDR3 spans 14 residues. Germline V gene lookup returns CDR1 LNHDA and CDR2 SQIVND (reference sequence). The germline V and J ends were trimmed by 1 base and 0 bases, with 4 bases remaining between them. The CDR3 protein is CASSIAASGNTIYF. CDR3 nucleotide sequence: TGTGCCAGTAGTATAGCCGCCTCTGGAAACACCATATATTTT.

The chain couples TRBV5-5 to TRBJ2-5; D is undetermined. This CDR3 comprises 16 residues. Germline CDR1 is SGHKS and CDR2 is YYEKEE (reference sequence). V dropped 1 base and J dropped 2 bases, with 15 bases sitting between them. For the CDR3, the DNA is TGTGCCAGCAGCTTGTGGAAAACTCTAGGGCAAGAGACCCAGTACTTC. This codes for CASSLWKTLGQETQYF.

This rearrangement joins TRBV10-2 to TRBJ2-1, with TRBD2 as a possible D gene (5 bases). V shed 6 bases and J shed 6 bases, with 9 bases lying between them. Per the germline V gene, CDR1 is WSHSY and CDR2 is SAAADI. The CDR3 is 12 residues long. CDR3 in amino acids: CASRSGSNEQFF. DNA for the CDR3: TGCGCCAGCAGAAGCGGCTCCAATGAGCAGTTCTTC.

This chain links TRBV7-2 with TRBJ1-2; 10 nucleotides line up with TRBD1. V lost 0 bases and J lost 4; bases outside the gene matches: 2. The CDR3 runs 15 residues. Germline assignment: CDR1 SGHTA and CDR2 FQGNSA. CDR3 nucleotides: TGTGCCAGCAGCTTAGCCGGGACAGGGGTCTATGGCTACACCTTC. This sequence encodes CASSLAGTGVYGYTF. The full variable domain, in which reference TRBV7-2 and TRBJ1-2 provide the parts outside the CDR3, is GAGVSQSPSNKVTEKGKDVELRCDPISGHTALYWYRQSLGQGLEFLIYFQGNSAPDKSGLPSDRFSAERTGGSVSTLTIQRTQQEDSAVYLCASSLAGTGVYGYTFGSGTRLTVV.

The chain employs TRBV19 and TRBJ2-3; D is unresolved. CDR1 is LNHDA, CDR2 SQIVND, per germline (reference sequence). Trimming removed 8 bases at V and 2 bases at J, with 8 bases between. The CDR3 consists of 12 residues. The DNA of the CDR3 is TGTGCCAGTGAAGGGAACACAGATACGCAGTATTTT. It encodes CASEGNTDTQYF.